These T cell receptor beta chains were read from a single sample in a study of T cell responses to AZD1222 COVID-19 vaccine. Sequenced by immunoSEQ multiplex PCR; TCRdb stores in-frame clones only, minus some. The table shows some 120,000 clones, with roughly 90% occurring only once. The sample consisted of peripheral blood, taken on day 0 of AZD1222 vaccination. These receptors all come from an adult in good health. The CDR3 runs from the conserved cysteine through the conserved F or W. A D gene is named only where the DNA matches it firmly. Clone size is shown for a subset of rows, as once, few, many or a class of expanded clone.

-	15	TRBD1	TRBJ2-7	TRBV30	CAWSSRRGDRVEQYF	TGTGCCTGGAGTTCCCGGAGGGGGGACAGGGTCGAGCAGTACTTC
-	14	-	TRBJ1-5	TRBV18	CASSPSGGNQPQHF	TGTGCCAGCTCACCATCCGGGGGCAATCAGCCCCAGCATTTT
many	13	-	TRBJ2-3	TRBV19	CASSNRVADTQYF	TGTGCCAGTAGTAACAGGGTCGCAGATACGCAGTATTTT
-	12	-	TRBJ2-2	TRBV4-1	CASSHVGGELFF	TGCGCCAGCAGCCATGTCGGCGGGGAGCTGTTTTTT
-	13	-	TRBJ1-4	TRBV12-3/TRBV12-4	CASSFFGGEKLFF	TGTGCCAGCAGTTTTTTCGGGGGTGAAAAACTGTTTTTT
-	17	TRBD1	TRBJ1-5	TRBV24-1	CATSAGGTGGSNQPQHF	TGTGCCACCAGTGCCGGTGGGACAGGGGGCTCCAATCAGCCCCAGCATTTT
-	15	-	TRBJ1-4	TRBV14	CASSQIGAGTEKLFF	TGTGCCAGCAGCCAAATCGGGGCCGGTACTGAAAAACTGTTTTTT
-	14	-	TRBJ2-1	TRBV11-2	CASSNAGQGHEQFF	TGTGCCAGCAGCAATGCAGGTCAGGGTCATGAGCAGTTCTTC
-	14	-	TRBJ1-5	TRBV4-2	CASSQVDPSQPQHF	TGTGCCAGCAGCCAAGTCGATCCCTCTCAGCCCCAGCATTTT
-	16	-	TRBJ1-5	TRBV6-1	CASSESPWGGYQPQHF	TGTGCCAGCAGTGAATCCCCTTGGGGGGGGTATCAGCCCCAGCATTTT
-	13	TRBD1	TRBJ1-5	TRBV12-3/TRBV12-4	CASNQDRGQPQHF	TGTGCCAGCAACCAGGACAGGGGACAGCCCCAGCATTTT
-	15	-	TRBJ1-3	TRBV21-1	CASSPRPSSGNTIYF	TGTGCCAGCAGCCCCCGCCCAAGCTCTGGAAACACCATATATTTT
-	15	TRBD1	TRBJ1-6	TRBV5-6	CASSRHGQGESPLHF	TGTGCCAGCAGCCGCCATGGACAGGGAGAATCACCCCTCCACTTT
-	14	-	TRBJ1-2	TRBV2	CASREGPSYGGYTF	TGTGCCAGCAGGGAAGGACCGAGCTATGGAGGGTACACCTTC
-	16	-	TRBJ1-6	TRBV12-5	CASGLVHGVYNSPLHF	TGTGCTAGTGGTTTGGTACATGGGGTCTACAATTCACCCCTCCACTTT
-	13	-	TRBJ1-5	TRBV7-9	CASSLGGDQPQHF	TGTGCCAGCAGCTTGGGGGGGGATCAGCCCCAGCATTTT
-	15	TRBD1	TRBJ1-5	TRBV2	CASSGTGVSNQPQHF	TGTGCCAGCAGTGGGACAGGAGTAAGCAATCAGCCCCAGCATTTT
-	13	-	TRBJ2-1	TRBV27	CASTDRSYNEQFF	TGTGCCAGCACTGATCGTTCCTACAATGAGCAGTTCTTC
-	17	TRBD2	TRBJ2-1	TRBV20-1	CSASTSGRASRYNEQFF	TGCAGTGCTAGTACCAGCGGGAGGGCCTCGCGATACAATGAGCAGTTCTTC
-	16	TRBD1	TRBJ1-5	TRBV10-3	CAIGTGSSAVLLPQHF	TGTGCCATCGGGACAGGGTCCTCAGCAGTATTACTGCCCCAGCATTTT
once	13	-	TRBJ1-1	TRBV24-1	CATSQIMGTEAFF	TGTGCCACCAGTCAAATTATGGGCACTGAAGCTTTCTTT
-	11	-	TRBJ2-7	TRBV28	CASSPLREQYF	TGTGCCAGCAGCCCCCTTAGGGAGCAGTACTTC
-	14	-	TRBJ1-3	TRBV28	CASSLETSGNTIYF	TGTGCCAGCAGTTTAGAAACCTCTGGAAACACCATATATTTT
-	15	TRBD1	TRBJ2-7	TRBV3-1/TRBV3-2	CASTKQGKSNDEQYF	TGTGCCAGCACCAAACAGGGGAAGTCAAACGACGAGCAGTACTTC
-	13	-	TRBJ1-5	TRBV6-2/TRBV6-3	CASSYSVVEPQHF	TGTGCCAGCAGTTATTCCGTGGTTGAGCCCCAGCATTTT
once	13	-	TRBJ1-4	TRBV6-5	CASSWQINEKLFF	TGTGCCAGCAGTTGGCAGATTAATGAAAAACTGTTTTTT
-	14	-	TRBJ2-7	TRBV5-1	CASSRQARPDEQYF	TGCGCCAGCAGCCGGCAGGCACGGCCTGACGAGCAGTACTTC
-	14	-	TRBJ1-1	TRBV27	CASSQLQGNTEAFF	TGTGCCAGCAGTCAGTTACAGGGGAACACTGAAGCTTTCTTT
-	16	-	TRBJ1-5	TRBV30	CAWSVRGQAPVQPQHF	TGTGCCTGGAGTGTACGGGGGCAGGCCCCTGTCCAGCCCCAGCATTTT
-	15	-	TRBJ2-3	TRBV7-2	CASTVMAPGTDTQYF	TGTGCCAGCACCGTTATGGCCCCCGGCACAGATACGCAGTATTTT
-	16	-	TRBJ2-3	TRBV25-1	CASSEYQAGHTDTQYF	TGTGCCAGCAGTGAATATCAAGCGGGACACACAGATACGCAGTATTTT
-	14	-	TRBJ1-2	TRBV2	CASSGVPANYGYTF	TGTGCCAGCAGTGGAGTCCCCGCTAACTATGGCTACACCTTC
-	20	TRBD1	TRBJ1-2	TRBV5-1	CASSLSRWDRGPGGNYGYTF	TGCGCCAGCAGCTTGTCGAGGTGGGACAGGGGTCCGGGAGGTAACTATGGCTACACCTTC
-	13	-	TRBJ2-3	TRBV7-9	CASSSSGTDTQYF	TGTGCCAGCAGCTCGAGTGGCACAGATACGCAGTATTTT
-	13	-	TRBJ2-5	TRBV7-6	CASSFGRQETQYF	TGTGCCAGCAGCTTTGGGCGCCAAGAGACCCAGTACTTC